Listed below are T cell receptor beta chains from one sample, sequenced in a study of CDR3 diversity in severe acne. TCRdb called the PCR reads again in MiXCR, with one record for every CDR3 protein. The data show approximately 80,000 distinct CDR3 sequences, with 50% to 65% seen just once and roughly an eighth held by the top ten. The sample taken for sequencing was blood. The receptors derive from a male donor in good health, without acne. Both conserved end residues are part of each CDR3. D genes are given only for firm matches. Not every row has a clone size; where given, it reads once, few, many or a size class.

j_gene: TRBJ2-7; d_gene: TRBD2; abundance: NA; v_gene: TRBV20-1; CDR3aa: CSAKLAGDEQYF; CDR3nt: TGCAGTGCTAAGCTAGCGGGAGACGAGCAGTACTTC
j_gene: TRBJ1-1; d_gene: NA; abundance: few; v_gene: TRBV11-2; CDR3aa: CASRSGGAAFF; CDR3nt: TGTGCCAGCAGATCGGGGGGAGCAGCTTTCTTT
j_gene: TRBJ1-1; d_gene: NA; abundance: NA; v_gene: TRBV12-3/TRBV12-4; CDR3aa: CASSLKWGSNTEAFF; CDR3nt: TGTGCCAGCAGTTTAAAGTGGGGGTCGAACACTGAAGCTTTCTTT
j_gene: TRBJ1-2; d_gene: TRBD1; abundance: few; v_gene: TRBV7-2; CDR3aa: CASSRQGNYGYTF; CDR3nt: TGTGCCAGCAGCCGACAGGGTAACTATGGCTACACCTTC
j_gene: TRBJ2-5; d_gene: TRBD1; abundance: NA; v_gene: TRBV27; CDR3aa: CASHMTGDETQYF; CDR3nt: TGTGCCAGCCACATGACAGGGGATGAGACCCAGTACTTC
j_gene: TRBJ2-7; d_gene: NA; abundance: few; v_gene: TRBV6-6; CDR3aa: CASSVYTYEQYF; CDR3nt: TGTGCCAGCAGCGTGTATACCTACGAGCAGTACTTC
j_gene: TRBJ2-3; d_gene: TRBD1; abundance: NA; v_gene: TRBV6-1; CDR3aa: CASNTIGTGTRCF; CDR3nt: TGTGCCAGCAATACCATCGGGACAGGTACGCGGTGTTTT
j_gene: TRBJ2-7; d_gene: TRBD2; abundance: NA; v_gene: TRBV18; CDR3aa: CASRPGTSGNHEQYF; CDR3nt: TGTGCCAGCCGACCTGGGACTAGCGGGAACCACGAGCAGTACTTC
j_gene: TRBJ2-7; d_gene: TRBD2; abundance: NA; v_gene: TRBV6-5; CDR3aa: CASSYSATGTSVRDTYEQYF; CDR3nt: TGTGCCAGCAGTTACTCAGCGACCGGGACTAGCGTTAGGGATACTTACGAGCAGTACTTC
j_gene: TRBJ1-5; d_gene: NA; abundance: NA; v_gene: TRBV7-2; CDR3aa: CASSLEGVQPQHF; CDR3nt: TGTGCCAGCAGCTTAGAAGGGGTACAGCCCCAGCATTTT
j_gene: TRBJ2-3; d_gene: NA; abundance: NA; v_gene: TRBV13; CDR3aa: CASRTERARTDTQYF; CDR3nt: TGTGCCAGCCGTACTGAGCGGGCCCGCACAGATACGCAGTATTTT
j_gene: TRBJ2-7; d_gene: NA; abundance: many; v_gene: TRBV11-2; CDR3aa: CASSLFSGVEQYF; CDR3nt: TGTGCCAGCAGCTTGTTTTCGGGGGTGGAGCAGTACTTC
j_gene: TRBJ1-4; d_gene: NA; abundance: NA; v_gene: TRBV5-1; CDR3aa: CASSPLAGARSEKLFF; CDR3nt: TGCGCCAGCAGCCCTCTAGCGGGGGCGCGATCTGAAAAACTGTTTTTT
j_gene: TRBJ2-1; d_gene: NA; abundance: NA; v_gene: TRBV7-3; CDR3aa: CASSHRKASSYNEQFF; CDR3nt: TGTGCCAGCAGTCACAGGAAGGCGAGCTCCTACAATGAGCAGTTCTTC
j_gene: TRBJ1-5; d_gene: TRBD1; abundance: NA; v_gene: TRBV7-9; CDR3aa: CASSRDRYKRNEHF; CDR3nt: TGTGCCAGCAGCAGGGACAGGTACAAACGCAATGAGCATTTT
j_gene: TRBJ1-1; d_gene: NA; abundance: NA; v_gene: TRBV5-1; CDR3aa: CASSLALSDTEAFF; CDR3nt: TGCGCCAGCAGCTTGGCCCTATCGGACACGGAAGCTTTCTTT
j_gene: TRBJ2-1; d_gene: TRBD2; abundance: few; v_gene: TRBV13; CDR3aa: CASSSRTSGRYNEQFF; CDR3nt: TGTGCCAGCAGCTCCCGGACTAGCGGGAGATACAATGAGCAGTTCTTC
j_gene: TRBJ2-7; d_gene: TRBD2; abundance: NA; v_gene: TRBV7-9; CDR3aa: CASSWGTSGTWRYF; CDR3nt: TGCGCCAGCAGCTGGGGGACTAGCGGGACATGGCGGTACTTC
j_gene: TRBJ2-7; d_gene: NA; abundance: NA; v_gene: TRBV9; CDR3aa: CASSGTWGYEQYF; CDR3nt: TGTGCCAGCAGCGGGACCTGGGGGTACGAGCAGTACTTC
j_gene: TRBJ2-5; d_gene: TRBD2; abundance: many; v_gene: TRBV15; CDR3aa: CATSSRLAGVLRETQYF; CDR3nt: TGTGCCACCAGCAGCCGACTAGCGGGAGTATTAAGAGAGACCCAGTACTTC
j_gene: TRBJ2-1; d_gene: TRBD2; abundance: NA; v_gene: TRBV20-1; CDR3aa: CSALLAGGSYNEQFF; CDR3nt: TGCAGTGCTTTACTAGCGGGGGGATCTTACAATGAGCAGTTCTTC
j_gene: TRBJ2-3; d_gene: TRBD2; abundance: NA; v_gene: TRBV29-1; CDR3aa: CSVSSGSSADTQYF; CDR3nt: TGCAGCGTCTCTAGCGGGAGTAGTGCAGATACGCAGTATTTT
j_gene: TRBJ1-1; d_gene: TRBD1; abundance: once; v_gene: TRBV7-2; CDR3aa: CASISTGENTEAFF; CDR3nt: TGTGCCAGCATCTCAACAGGGGAGAACACTGAAGCTTTCTTT
j_gene: TRBJ2-5; d_gene: TRBD1; abundance: NA; v_gene: TRBV19; CDR3aa: CASTNRGRETQYF; CDR3nt: TGTGCCAGTACCAACAGGGGGCGAGAGACCCAGTACTTC
j_gene: TRBJ2-5; d_gene: NA; abundance: many; v_gene: TRBV5-1; CDR3aa: CASSLGGGRIETQYF; CDR3nt: TGCGCCAGCAGCTTGGGGGGGGGCCGGATAGAGACCCAGTACTTC
j_gene: TRBJ2-1; d_gene: TRBD2; abundance: NA; v_gene: TRBV24-1; CDR3aa: CATSDSGLAGKNEQFF; CDR3nt: TGTGCCACCAGTGATTCGGGACTAGCGGGGAAGAATGAGCAGTTCTTC
j_gene: TRBJ2-7; d_gene: NA; abundance: few; v_gene: TRBV20-1; CDR3aa: CSASTSGYEQYF; CDR3nt: TGCAGTGCCAGCACCTCGGGTTACGAGCAGTACTTC
j_gene: TRBJ2-4; d_gene: NA; abundance: few; v_gene: TRBV2; CDR3aa: CASSEALSPIFFQYF; CDR3nt: TGTGCCAGCAGTGAAGCGCTTTCCCCGATATTCTTTCAGTACTTC
j_gene: TRBJ1-1; d_gene: TRBD1; abundance: NA; v_gene: TRBV2; CDR3aa: CASSQGQVSEAFF; CDR3nt: TGTGCCAGCAGCCAAGGACAGGTCTCTGAAGCTTTCTTT
j_gene: TRBJ2-3; d_gene: TRBD2; abundance: NA; v_gene: TRBV24-1; CDR3aa: CATRLTSEPSTDTQYF; CDR3nt: TGTGCCACCAGGCTTACTAGCGAGCCAAGCACAGATACGCAGTATTTT
j_gene: TRBJ2-7; d_gene: TRBD1; abundance: once; v_gene: TRBV15; CDR3aa: CATASLGTGAYEQYF; CDR3nt: TGTGCCACCGCTTCTCTAGGGACAGGAGCCTACGAGCAGTACTTC
j_gene: TRBJ1-1; d_gene: NA; abundance: once; v_gene: TRBV7-2; CDR3aa: CASSLQGYTEAFF; CDR3nt: TGTGCCAGCAGCCTTCAGGGGTACACTGAAGCTTTCTTT
j_gene: TRBJ2-7; d_gene: NA; abundance: NA; v_gene: TRBV10-1; CDR3aa: CASSESDRPYEQYF; CDR3nt: TGCGCCAGCAGTGAGTCGGACCGACCCTACGAGCAGTACTTC
j_gene: TRBJ2-3; d_gene: TRBD2; abundance: NA; v_gene: TRBV7-9; CDR3aa: CANSLDKSGGTDTQYF; CDR3nt: TGTGCCAACAGCTTAGATAAGAGCGGGGGCACAGATACGCAGTATTTT
j_gene: TRBJ1-3; d_gene: NA; abundance: NA; v_gene: TRBV15; CDR3aa: CATSRGAGITGEQYFGPGGNTIYF; CDR3nt: NA
j_gene: TRBJ2-2; d_gene: NA; abundance: few; v_gene: TRBV7-3; CDR3aa: CASSMKGPNTGELFF; CDR3nt: TGTGCCAGCAGCATGAAGGGACCGAACACCGGGGAGCTGTTTTTT
j_gene: TRBJ1-2; d_gene: TRBD1; abundance: NA; v_gene: TRBV7-7; CDR3aa: CASSLVGLGQGASGYTF; CDR3nt: TGTGCTAGCAGCTTAGTGGGGCTCGGACAGGGGGCATCTGGCTACACCTTC
j_gene: TRBJ2-1; d_gene: TRBD1; abundance: many; v_gene: TRBV29-1; CDR3aa: CSVEVEPRDSVYNEQFF; CDR3nt: TGCAGCGTTGAAGTCGAACCTAGGGACAGCGTATACAATGAGCAGTTCTTC
j_gene: TRBJ2-1; d_gene: NA; abundance: NA; v_gene: TRBV20-1; CDR3aa: CSASSGTPNEQFF; CDR3nt: TGCAGTGCTAGTTCCGGGACGCCTAATGAGCAGTTCTTC
j_gene: TRBJ1-2; d_gene: NA; abundance: many; v_gene: TRBV7-2; CDR3aa: CASSFRRGRTVGGYTF; CDR3nt: TGTGCCAGCAGCTTTAGGAGAGGCCGGACGGTGGGCGGCTACACCTTC
j_gene: TRBJ2-7; d_gene: TRBD2; abundance: NA; v_gene: TRBV24-1; CDR3aa: CATSDRAGGNYEQYF; CDR3nt: TGTGCCACCAGTGATCGGGCGGGAGGTAATTACGAGCAGTACTTC
j_gene: TRBJ1-1; d_gene: NA; abundance: once; v_gene: TRBV15; CDR3aa: CATSRGHRIRNTEAFF; CDR3nt: TGTGCCACCAGCAGGGGACACCGGATACGGAACACTGAAGCTTTCTTT
j_gene: TRBJ1-6; d_gene: TRBD1; abundance: NA; v_gene: TRBV20-1; CDR3aa: CSARRTGGPYNSPLHF; CDR3nt: TGCAGTGCTAGAAGGACAGGGGGACCCTATAATTCACCCCTCCACTTT
j_gene: TRBJ2-5; d_gene: NA; abundance: few; v_gene: TRBV2; CDR3aa: CASRRWDKQETQYF; CDR3nt: TGTGCCAGCAGGCGTTGGGACAAACAAGAGACCCAGTACTTC
j_gene: TRBJ2-1; d_gene: TRBD2; abundance: NA; v_gene: TRBV7-2; CDR3aa: CASSLSGGPYNEQFF; CDR3nt: TGTGCCAGCAGCTTATCGGGAGGGCCCTACAATGAGCAGTTCTTC
j_gene: TRBJ1-1; d_gene: NA; abundance: NA; v_gene: TRBV29-1; CDR3aa: CSVEEAGGTEAFF; CDR3nt: TGCAGCGTTGAAGAGGCGGGGGGCACTGAAGCTTTCTTT
j_gene: TRBJ2-1; d_gene: TRBD2; abundance: NA; v_gene: TRBV28; CDR3aa: CASSLGTNAYNEQFF; CDR3nt: TGTGCCAGCAGTTTGGGGACTAACGCATACAATGAGCAGTTCTTC
j_gene: TRBJ2-7; d_gene: TRBD2; abundance: NA; v_gene: TRBV10-3; CDR3aa: CASSAGLAGAQQYF; CDR3nt: TGTGCCAGCAGTGCCGGACTAGCGGGAGCTCAGCAGTACTTC
j_gene: TRBJ2-7; d_gene: TRBD2; abundance: NA; v_gene: TRBV20-1; CDR3aa: CSAVPPSGGAYEQYF; CDR3nt: TGCAGTGCTGTCCCTCCTAGCGGGGGGGCCTACGAGCAGTACTTC
j_gene: TRBJ2-1; d_gene: TRBD2; abundance: NA; v_gene: TRBV2; CDR3aa: CASGTSNEQFF; CDR3nt: TGTGCCAGCGGGACTAGCAATGAGCAGTTCTTC
j_gene: TRBJ1-1; d_gene: NA; abundance: NA; v_gene: TRBV2; CDR3aa: CASSEKASQSTEAFF; CDR3nt: TGTGCCAGCAGTGAAAAGGCCAGTCAGAGCACTGAAGCTTTCTTT
j_gene: TRBJ1-5; d_gene: TRBD1; abundance: few; v_gene: TRBV5-1; CDR3aa: CASSLGDSSNQPQHF; CDR3nt: TGCGCCAGCAGCTTGGGGGACAGCTCCAATCAGCCCCAGCATTTT
j_gene: TRBJ2-7; d_gene: TRBD2; abundance: many; v_gene: TRBV9; CDR3aa: CASSVGASGRGEQYF; CDR3nt: TGTGCCAGCAGCGTAGGGGCTAGCGGGAGAGGCGAGCAGTACTTC
j_gene: TRBJ1-1; d_gene: TRBD1; abundance: few; v_gene: TRBV10-1; CDR3aa: CASSSDRGEAFF; CDR3nt: TGCGCCAGCAGTTCGGACAGGGGAGAAGCTTTCTTT
j_gene: TRBJ1-5; d_gene: TRBD1; abundance: NA; v_gene: TRBV6-6; CDR3aa: CASSPGQGGSQPQHF; CDR3nt: TGTGCCAGCAGCCCGGGACAGGGAGGTTCTCAGCCCCAGCACTTT
j_gene: TRBJ1-4; d_gene: NA; abundance: many; v_gene: TRBV2; CDR3aa: CAGGLDSNEKLFF; CDR3nt: TGTGCCGGAGGATTGGACTCTAATGAAAAACTGTTTTTT
j_gene: TRBJ1-2; d_gene: NA; abundance: NA; v_gene: TRBV15; CDR3aa: CATSKGGWNYGYTF; CDR3nt: TGTGCCACCAGCAAGGGGGGTTGGAACTATGGCTACACCTTC
j_gene: TRBJ2-1; d_gene: NA; abundance: many; v_gene: TRBV5-6; CDR3aa: CASSSPNLPYNEQFF; CDR3nt: TGTGCCAGCAGCTCCCCGAACTTACCCTACAATGAGCAGTTCTTC
j_gene: TRBJ1-4; d_gene: NA; abundance: NA; v_gene: TRBV20-1; CDR3aa: CSARPGNNEKLFF; CDR3nt: TGCAGTGCTAGACCCGGGAATAATGAAAAACTGTTTTTT